Sequencing of this T cell receptor (beta chain) was carried out in a study of blood T cell repertoires in COVID-19 (dated by TCRdb to about 2020). For the wider study: Samples from collaborators originated in the United States, Italy and Spain and spanned both the acute and convalescent phases of COVID-19. Deeply sampled blood TCRbeta repertoires from subjects exposed to, actively infected with, or recovered from COVID-19 were included in the dataset. Sample metadata almost always included a de-identified subject ID, COVID-19 status, age in years and sex. The repertoires were released in a freely available public database meant as a resource for research on the immune response to SARS-CoV-2. Samples came from the ongoing ImmuneRACE study (first 160 participants) plus 1,254 subjects from 6 global collaborators. The material from the prospective study consisted of cDNA or gDNA derived from T cells, B-cell-depleted T cells, or PBMCs. Where HLA class I and class II types were available, the types were taken from metadata supplied by the sample provider, not from assay-based typing.

Study-wide conclusions, independent of this receptor: Clinical and demographic metadata were provided uncurated, with the amount varying by source and participant.

For this clone: Its recognized antigen is unknown. Base qualities are not recorded, but no much larger clone differs from it by a single base.

TCRbeta CDR3 regions were amplified from genomic DNA using the immunoSEQ Assay, a bias-controlled multiplex PCR. For the original study's pipeline: The number of nucleated cells in each sample was estimated by amplification of reference gene primers within the assay. To quantify the absolute abundance of each unique TCRbeta CDR3 rearrangement, sequence reads were collapsed and filtered. For each sample, productive Simpson clonality was calculated as the square root of Simpson's diversity index across productive rearrangements. Held by TCRdb, this immuneACCESS table contains in-frame sequences only and omits some clones. Under half of the omission traces to an unresolved V gene where checked; the cause of the rest is unknown. V and J calls and clone size are those listed in that table; D and trimming were worked out from the DNA. In all, the sample holds tens of thousands of clones, and 80% of those were seen once. In total, the top ten clones hold over 15% of the sample.

Whole blood was collected in K2EDTA tubes by collaborating institutions according to the institutions' own protocols. For TCRbeta analysis, collaborators shipped samples as frozen whole blood, isolated PBMCs, or DNA extracted from either of those sample types. The V end gives up 2 bases and the J end 1 base, leaving 6 bases in the junction not matched to a gene. Taken from cysteine to phenylalanine, the CDR3 has 16 residues. Of all the DNA, just the CDR3 is kept, 48 bases in frame from base 1. CDR1 and CDR2 are read off the germline V gene (reference sequence) as SGHAT and FQDESV. The sequence is built from TRBV11-1 and TRBJ2-5, with 8 central nucleotides matching TRBD2. This sequence originates from a woman of 80 years or more with acute or convalescent COVID-19. Input material: peripheral blood. The DNA reads as follows: TGTGCCAGCAGCTTATTCGGAGCGGGGGTCCAAGAGACCCAGTACTTC. It translates as CASSLFGAGVQETQYF.